This T cell receptor (beta chain) is drawn from a study of cytomegalovirus exposure and HLA in healthy donors (dated by TCRdb to the late 2010s). Regarding the study in general: According to a later analysis, one platform produced both the roughly 120 validation repertoires and the 700 or so repertoires of the first cohort. The study combined high-throughput TCR immunosequencing, statistical association of individual TCRs with disease status, and machine learning to predict cytomegalovirus infection status. A separate validation cohort of 100 to 150 different subjects was used in addition to the roughly 700-subject first cohort. The study was designed to test whether signatures of past pathogen exposure could be identified by cataloging public T cell receptors.

Receptor libraries were prepared by the immunoSEQ multiplex PCR assay. As for how the authors treated the data: A statistical classification framework was built for diagnosing cytomegalovirus status from the catalog of TCR beta chain sequences. TCRdb retrieved this table from immuneACCESS and kept in-frame rearrangements only. Not all clones are present; in checked studies, unresolved V genes account for under half, and no reason is known for the remainder. That table furnishes V, J and clone size, whereas the DNA furnished D and trimming. This sample holds around 110,000 clones; about 88% were observed only once. The leading ten clones occupy 1.5% to 2% of the sample. The donors were included in the validation cohort of some 120 subjects, a group kept apart from the approximately 700-subject first cohort. About this clone itself: It lacks a known antigen. No clone much larger than this one lies a single base away; base qualities are absent.

The research as a whole found: Across donors, most TCR sequences were observed very rarely, whereas some public TCRs were present in many individuals. The classifier was reported to diagnose cytomegalovirus status with high specificity and sensitivity in both the original and validation cohorts. In a later analysis, TCRs clustered in the first cohort were found to also tend to co-occur in the 120 or so validation repertoires, with around 94% of cluster scores above 0. A later analysis had no HLA typing for the validation cohort, so co-occurrence there was scored across all 130 or so repertoires. In the study, some 160 TCR beta chains were listed as associated with cytomegalovirus. In vitro tests confirmed that three of the cytomegalovirus-associated TCR beta chains recognize cytomegalovirus antigens. The authors suggested that the approach could potentially be generalized to other disease states and immunological phenotypes.

This TCR was recovered from a woman in her late teens or twenties in good health and CMV-seropositive. The material sequenced was PBMCs.

Read as DNA, the sequence is TGTGCCAGTAGTCGGACAGGCTCCCTAGCGGGGGGTCTCCAAGAGACCCAGTACTTC. This sequence encodes CASSRTGSLAGGLQETQYF. Recombination linked TRBV19 to TRBJ2-5; 11 middle bases align to TRBD2. The CDR3 numbers 19 residues from cysteine through phenylalanine. Of the read, only the CDR3 DNA is kept; its 57 bases are in frame from base 1. Trimming removed 5 bases from V and 1 base from J; the gene matches leave 15 bases unexplained. CDR1 LNHDA and CDR2 SQIVND were looked up in the germline V gene (reference sequence).